These 7 T cell receptor beta chains were all obtained from the same sample, sequenced in a study of blood T cell repertoires in COVID-19. TCRdb's table, derived via immunoSEQ multiplex PCR, lists solely in-frame clones and lacks some. The sample has 250,000 to 350,000 clones; around 90% are singletons. The sequencing sample was made of peripheral blood. These receptors originate from a man aged 18 to 35 with active or convalescent COVID-19.

This clone has a single count. The rearrangement uses TRBV11-2 and TRBJ2-5; TRBD2 is a possible D gene (6 bases). This CDR3 spans 19 amino acids. Germline V gives CDR1 SGHAT, CDR2 FQNNGV. Trimming took 0 bases from V and 7 from J, leaving 27 bases between them. The CDR3 loop reads CASSLDVREGPQLSWTQYF. The CDR3 nucleotides are TGTGCCAGCAGCTTAGATGTGCGGGAAGGACCCCAGCTTTCGTGGACCCAGTACTTC.

This rearrangement joins TRBV7-9 to TRBJ2-1, with 9 bases that match TRBD1. Germline CDR1 and CDR2: SEHNR and FQNEAQ (reference sequence). CDR3 length: 14 amino acids. The junction had 8 bases not matched to a gene; V was cut back by 4 bases and J by 10 bases. CDR3 in DNA: TGTGCCAGCAGCTACGTCACAGGGGGCGAAGAGCAGTTCTTC. Its protein product is CASSYVTGGEEQFF.

Here the CDR3 reads CASSKVSPEYQPQHF. DNA for the CDR3: TGTGCCAGCAGCAAAGTATCACCGGAGTATCAGCCCCAGCATTTT. The genes are TRBV21-1 and TRBJ1-5. TRBV21-1 is marked as a pseudogene. The CDR3 contains 15 residues.

The J gene is TRBJ1-5, the V gene TRBV2, with 10 bases that match TRBD1. The CDR3 has 15 residues. The germline V gene encodes CDR1 SNHLY and CDR2 FYNNEI. Losses at the gene ends were 5 bases for V and 7 bases for J; bases not matched to a gene: 8. CDR3 nucleotide sequence: TGTGCCAGCAGTCCCGGGACAGGGGTGCGGCAGCCCCAGCATTTT. This codes for CASSPGTGVRQPQHF.

This chain connects TRBV11-2 to TRBJ2-3; 9 bases match TRBD2. The CDR3 covers 17 residues. The J segment lost 5 bases and the V segment lost 6 bases, leaving 15 bases of the junction unmatched. Per germline, CDR1 SGHAT and CDR2 FQNNGV. CDR3 region: CASRNKGLAGYGDTQYF. Here the CDR3 DNA reads TGTGCCAGCAGAAATAAAGGGCTAGCGGGGTACGGAGATACGCAGTATTTT.

The chain is built from TRBV13 and TRBJ2-2; 8 positions match TRBD1. Germline loops: CDR1 PRHDT, CDR2 FYEKMQ (reference sequence). V gave up 5 bases and J gave up 11 bases; unmatched junction bases: 13. The CDR3 has 15 amino acids. The CDR3 DNA is TGTGCCAGCAGCCTACAGGGGGAATTACCGGGTGAGCTGTTTTTT. Translated, it gives CASSLQGELPGELFF.

This chain uses TRBV13 with TRBJ1-1; TRBD1 matches 7 bases. There are 14 residues in the CDR3. Trimming cost V 3 bases and J 7 bases; bases outside gene matches: 8. Per germline, CDR1 PRHDT and CDR2 FYEKMQ (reference sequence). The CDR3 region has the DNA TGTGCCAGCAGCTTTGTGGCAGGGGGGAATGAAGCTTTCTTT. This codes for CASSFVAGGNEAFF.